Shown below are 26 T cell receptor beta chains from a single sample sequenced in a study of blood T cell repertoires in COVID-19. TCRdb keeps only in-frame clones here, not all; method: immunoSEQ multiplex PCR. The table includes about 150,000 clones, 88% detected once. Sequenced sample: peripheral blood. The receptors were gathered from a human donor in a cohort sampled during active COVID-19.

The V gene is TRBV2, the J gene TRBJ2-3; TRBD1 aligns across 9 bases. The ends lost 5 bases at V and 2 bases at J; junction bases unmatched: 14. The CDR3 has 18 amino acids. The germline CDR1 and CDR2 sequences are SNHLY and FYNNEI. Here the CDR3 DNA reads TGTGCCAGCAGTCCACTAGAACTGCGGGACAGGGTCACAGATACGCAGTATTTT. Amino acids: CASSPLELRDRVTDTQYF.

CDR3 in DNA: TGCAGCGTTGATCCGGCAGGCGAATTGAACACTGAAGCTTTCTTT. Residues: CSVDPAGELNTEAFF. The chain joins TRBV29-1 to TRBJ1-1; D uncertain. V lost 3 bases and J lost 0, with 14 bases in between. This CDR3 comprises 15 residues. In germline, CDR1 is SQVTM, CDR2 ANQGSEA.

The gene calls are TRBV7-9 and TRBJ1-6, with TRBD1 matching 7 bases. Germline assignment: CDR1 SEHNR and CDR2 FQNEAQ (reference sequence). V lost 4 bases to trimming and J lost 0 bases; unmatched junction nucleotides: 6. The CDR3 is 17 residues long. The CDR3 loop is CASSYGQASSYNSPLHF. CDR3 DNA sequence: TGTGCCAGCAGCTACGGACAGGCCAGCTCCTATAATTCACCCCTCCACTTT.

The chain couples TRBV3-1 (or the pseudogene TRBV3-2) to TRBJ2-2, with 8 bases identical to TRBD1. CDR1 and CDR2 from the germline V gene are LGHDT and YNNKEL (reference sequence). This CDR3 contains 15 residues. With V trimmed by 6 bases and J by 3 bases, 6 bases remained unmatched. CDR3 sequence: CASSRQGIYTGELFF. CDR3 sequence (DNA): TGTGCCAGCAGTAGACAGGGGATTTACACCGGGGAGCTGTTTTTT.

This clone was observed once. V gene TRBV7-8 combines with J gene TRBJ2-7; 8 bases agree with TRBD1. The CDR3 totals 15 residues. Germline loops: CDR1 SGHVS, CDR2 FQNEAQ. The ends lost 0 bases at V and 6 bases at J; junction bases unmatched: 7. CDR3 sequence: CASSLATGAPREQYF. The CDR3 nucleotides read TGTGCCAGCAGCTTAGCGACAGGGGCCCCCCGCGAGCAGTACTTC.

The chain combines TRBV7-3 with TRBJ2-1; 7 bases agree with TRBD1. CDR1 is SGHTA, CDR2 FQGTGA, per germline. J lost 6 bases, V lost 4 bases, and 9 bases had no gene match. This CDR3 spans 15 amino acids. CDR3 nucleotides: TGTGCCAGCAGCTCCCAAAGGGGGCCGGGCAATGAGCAGTTCTTC. Translation gives CASSSQRGPGNEQFF.

The rearrangement uses TRBV28 and TRBJ1-5; D unclear. The CDR3 loop spans 16 amino acids. The V end was cut by 6 bases, the J end by 1 base, with 16 bases between. Per the germline V gene, CDR1 is MDHEN and CDR2 is SYDVKM. The CDR3 region has the DNA TGTGCCAGCAGGTCGCACGGGGAAGGGAGCAATCAGCCCCAGCATTTT. It encodes CASRSHGEGSNQPQHF. The entire variable domain, with the rest obtained from reference TRBV28 and TRBJ1-5, is as follows: DVKVTQSSRYLVKRTGEKVFLECVQDMDHENMFWYRQDPGLGLRLIYFSYDVKMKEKGDIPEGYSVSREKKERFSLILESASTNQTSMYLCASRSHGEGSNQPQHFGDGTRLSIL.

The chain has TRBV28 and TRBJ2-3; TRBD1 is a possible D gene (5 bases). Germline CDR1 and CDR2: MDHEN and SYDVKM. The CDR3 is 14 residues long. Trimming removed 6 bases from V and 2 bases from J, with 12 bases in between. CDR3 DNA: TGTGCCAGCAGCCTGACAGCCTACACAGATACGCAGTATTTT. Protein product: CASSLTAYTDTQYF.

V gene TRBV2 combines with J gene TRBJ1-2; D is possibly TRBD1 (5 bases). The CDR3 contains 16 residues. The ends were cut back, 1 base at V and 6 bases at J, with 18 bases in the middle. Germline CDR1 is SNHLY and CDR2 is FYNNEI. CDR3: CASSEGPPGGQNGYTF. The CDR3 DNA is TGTGCCAGCAGTGAAGGTCCCCCGGGGGGTCAGAATGGCTACACCTTC.

V gene TRBV19 combines with J gene TRBJ2-7; D might be TRBD1 (5 bases). With 8 bases removed from V and 5 bases from J, the gap between germline ends came to 19 bases. Germline V CDR1 and CDR2: LNHDA, SQIVND (reference sequence). The CDR3 is made up of 14 amino acids. CDR3 region: CASSPPGRSDEQYF. CDR3 nucleotide sequence: TGTGCCAGTTCCCCCCCAGGGCGGTCGGACGAGCAGTACTTC. Combining the CDR3 with reference TRBV19 and TRBJ2-7 gives the whole variable domain DGGITQSPKYLFRKEGQNVTLSCEQNLNHDAMYWYRQDPGQGLRLIYYSQIVNDFQKGDIAEGYSVSREKKESFPLTVTSAQKNPTAFYLCASSPPGRSDEQYFGPGTRLTVT.

The chain couples TRBV7-9 to TRBJ2-2, with 9 nucleotides matching TRBD1. Germline loops: CDR1 SEHNR, CDR2 FQNEAQ (reference sequence). The V gene end was trimmed by 5 bases and the J gene end by 8 bases; junction bases not matched to a gene: 15. There are 17 residues in the CDR3. The CDR3 loop reads CASSTPATGGFKGELFF. In DNA, the CDR3 is TGTGCCAGCAGCACCCCGGCAACAGGGGGCTTTAAAGGGGAGCTGTTTTTT. Based on the CDR3 plus reference TRBV7-9 and TRBJ2-2, the full variable domain is DTGVSQNPRHKITKRGQNVTFRCDPISEHNRLYWYRQTLGQGPEFLTYFQNEAQLEKSRLLSDRFSAERPKGSFSTLEIQRTEQGDSAMYLCASSTPATGGFKGELFFGEGSRLTVL.

Only a few counts were recorded for this clone. V and J are TRBV19 and TRBJ2-4; no reliable D call. V shed 7 bases and J shed 1 base, with 8 bases lying between them. This CDR3 has 13 amino acids. CDR1 is LNHDA and CDR2 is SQIVND in the germline V gene (reference sequence). This CDR3 is CASTNRAKNIQYF. In DNA, the CDR3 is TGTGCCAGTACAAATCGGGCCAAAAACATTCAGTACTTC.

The chain recombines TRBV7-3 with TRBJ2-2, with a possible D match to TRBD2 (6 bases). The germline gives CDR1 SGHTA, CDR2 FQGTGA. The CDR3 extends over 15 amino acids. V was pared by 2 bases and J by 5 bases, with 12 bases between. CDR3 amino acids: CASSLGAGKTGELFF. CDR3 DNA sequence: TGTGCCAGCAGCTTAGGGGCGGGAAAAACCGGGGAGCTGTTTTTT.

In this sample, this clone turned up once. The chain uses TRBV30 and TRBJ2-3; D is possibly TRBD1 (6 bases). CDR3 length: 15 residues. Trimming stripped 2 bases from V and 0 bases from J, with 12 bases between. The germline V gene has CDR1 GTSNPN and CDR2 SVGIG (reference sequence). Here the CDR3 DNA reads TGTGCCTGGAGTTTCAGGGGAGCTAGCACAGATACGCAGTATTTT. Encoded protein: CAWSFRGASTDTQYF. Together with reference TRBV30 and TRBJ2-3, the CDR3 gives the full variable domain: SQTIHQWPATLVQPVGSPLSLECTVEGTSNPNLYWYRQAAGRGLQLLFYSVGIGQISSEVPQNLSASRPQDRQFILSSKKLLLSDSGFYLCAWSFRGASTDTQYFGPGTRLTVL.

This chain uses TRBV9 with TRBJ1-1, with TRBD1 as a possible D gene (5 bases). This CDR3 has 15 amino acids. The germline V and J ends were trimmed by 0 bases and 1 base, with 10 bases remaining between them. The V gene's germline CDR1 is SGDLS and CDR2 YYNGEE. CDR3 bases: TGTGCCAGCAGCGTAGCCGTCGGGGGGAACACTGAAGCTTTCTTT. It specifies CASSVAVGGNTEAFF.

V is TRBV2 and J is TRBJ1-2; D perhaps matches TRBD1 (5 bases). The germline V gene encodes CDR1 SNHLY and CDR2 FYNNEI. Trimming shortened V by 6 bases and J by 6 bases, and 17 bases separated the two germline ends. The length of the CDR3 is 14 residues. In DNA, the CDR3 is TGTGCCAGCAGCGGGCAGGGTCGGGCGGATGGCTACACCTTC. This translates into CASSGQGRADGYTF. The full variable domain, its missing parts supplied by reference TRBV2 and TRBJ1-2, is EPEVTQTPSHQVTQMGQEVILRCVPISNHLYFYWYRQILGQKVEFLVSFYNNEISEKSEIFDDQFSVERPDGSNFTLKIRSTKLEDSAMYFCASSGQGRADGYTFGSGTRLTVV.

This clone was counted once. The rearrangement uses TRBV19 and TRBJ1-3, with 7 bases that match TRBD1. With 6 bases clipped from V and 8 bases from J, the junction kept 13 bases outside the gene matches. Germline-derived CDR1 and CDR2 are LNHDA and SQIVND (reference sequence). This CDR3 is built from 15 residues. The DNA for the CDR3 is TGTGCCAGTAGCCTCCTAACGACAGGGCGAGACACCATATATTTT. Amino acids: CASSLLTTGRDTIYF.

The V gene is TRBV11-2, the J gene TRBJ2-7; 9 bases align to TRBD2. Trimming removed 2 bases from V and 3 bases from J; junction bases left unmatched: 5. CDR3 size: 15 residues. CDR1 is SGHAT, CDR2 FQNNGV, per germline. In DNA form, the CDR3 reads TGTGCCAGCAGCTTACTAGCGGGGATACGCTACGAGCAGTACTTC. Translated, it gives CASSLLAGIRYEQYF.

V gene TRBV11-2 combines with J gene TRBJ1-1; 9 bases are a match to TRBD1. The V gene's germline CDR1 is SGHAT and CDR2 FQNNGV. The CDR3 totals 13 residues. The V and J ends lost 4 bases and 10 bases, in that order; junction bases with no gene match: 7. The CDR3 protein is CASSSGQGLAAFF. CDR3 DNA: TGTGCCAGCAGCTCGGGACAGGGTTTAGCAGCTTTCTTT.

The genes are TRBV30 and TRBJ2-7; TRBD2 matches 8 bases. The CDR3 covers 11 residues. Per the germline V gene, CDR1 is GTSNPN and CDR2 is SVGIG (reference sequence). CDR3 sequence: CAWSFSGLVSV. CDR3 DNA sequence: TGTGCCTGGAGCTTTTCGGGACTAGTATCTGTC.

V and J are TRBV5-1 and TRBJ2-3, with TRBD1 identical over 10 bases. CDR3 length equals 16 residues. Per the germline V gene, CDR1 is SGHRS and CDR2 is YFSETQ. V lost 4 bases to trimming and J lost 0 bases; unmatched junction nucleotides: 5. The DNA of the CDR3 is TGCGCCAGCAGCGTAAGACAGGGGGCGAGCACAGATACGCAGTATTTT. Protein product: CASSVRQGASTDTQYF. The full variable domain, with the rest looked up from reference TRBV5-1 and TRBJ2-3, is KAGVTQTPRYLIKTRGQQVTLSCSPISGHRSVSWYQQTPGQGLQFLFEYFSETQRNKGNFPGRFSGRQFSNSRSEMNVSTLELGDSALYLCASSVRQGASTDTQYFGPGTRLTVL.

The gene calls are TRBV11-3 and TRBJ2-1, with 15 bases matching TRBD2. The CDR3 length is 18 residues. CDR1 is SGHNT, CDR2 YENEEA, per germline. The ends lost 3 bases at V and 10 bases at J; junction bases unmatched: 13. DNA for the CDR3: TGTGCCAGCAGCTTGGGCACCAAGGGACTAGCGGGAGGAGGGGAGCAGTTCTTC. Translating gives CASSLGTKGLAGGGEQFF.

This rearrangement joins TRBV6-2 or TRBV6-3 to TRBJ1-5; D not resolved. Trimming cost V 4 bases and J 3 bases, with 13 bases left between them. CDR3 length equals 15 residues. CDR1 is MNHEY and CDR2 is SVGEGT in the germline V gene. The CDR3 DNA follows: TGTGCCAGCAGTTCGGCCGGGTCGAACAATCAGCCCCAGCATTTT. Protein product: CASSSAGSNNQPQHF.

The chain combines TRBV6-5 with TRBJ1-2; 8 bases are shared with TRBD1. Germline loops: CDR1 MNHEY, CDR2 SVGAGI. The V gene end was trimmed by 2 bases and the J gene end by 6 bases; junction bases not matched to a gene: 2. The CDR3 is 13 residues long. The CDR3, as DNA: TGTGCCAGCAGTTACGGACAGGGTAATGGCTACACCTTC. Its translation: CASSYGQGNGYTF.

By share, this clone ranks as medium-sized. The chain joins TRBV7-9 to TRBJ2-4; 12 bases line up with TRBD2. The CDR3 is 16 residues long. Germline CDR1 reads SEHNR; CDR2 reads FQNEAQ (reference sequence). V dropped 5 bases and J dropped 3; count of bases not matched to a gene: 5. The CDR3 spells CASSARLAGDKNIQYF. CDR3 nucleotides: TGTGCCAGCAGCGCCCGACTAGCGGGGGACAAAAACATTCAGTACTTC. Full variable domain (missing parts from reference TRBV7-9 and TRBJ2-4): DTGVSQNPRHKITKRGQNVTFRCDPISEHNRLYWYRQTLGQGPEFLTYFQNEAQLEKSRLLSDRFSAERPKGSFSTLEIQRTEQGDSAMYLCASSARLAGDKNIQYFGAGTRLSVL.

The CDR3 DNA reads as TGTGCCAGCAGCTACCGTCAAAGGACTAGCGGGGTCTACAATGAGCAGTTCTTC. This sequence encodes CASSYRQRTSGVYNEQFF. This chain connects TRBV7-8 to TRBJ2-1; 12 bases match TRBD2. The CDR3 has 18 amino acids. V dropped 4 bases and J dropped 3; count of bases not matched to a gene: 10. Germline V CDR1 and CDR2: SGHVS, FQNEAQ.